One sample yielded the 22 T cell receptor beta chains listed below, sequenced in a study of blood T cell repertoires in COVID-19. Only in-frame clones appear in the TCRdb table, and some are missing; sequencing was by immunoSEQ multiplex PCR. Here the sample spans under 250,000 clones, 82% being singletons. Sequencing was done on a sample of peripheral blood. The receptors were gathered from a woman older than 75 with acute or convalescent COVID-19.

V gene TRBV25-1 combines with J gene TRBJ1-2; 8 bases fit TRBD1. Per the germline V gene, CDR1 is MGHDK and CDR2 is SYGVNS. Losses at the gene ends were 7 bases for V and 8 bases for J; bases not matched to a gene: 12. This CDR3 spans 14 amino acids. CDR3 sequence: CASTPRQGSHGYTF. CDR3 DNA: TGTGCCAGCACCCCGAGACAGGGGTCCCACGGCTACACCTTC.

The CDR3 loop reads CAGTTGVGQPQHF. The CDR3 DNA reads TGTGCCGGAACAACAGGGGTTGGCCAGCCCCAGCATTTT. The chain joins TRBV6-5 to TRBJ1-5; 7 nucleotides line up with TRBD1. Unmatched junction bases numbered 11, after V lost 11 bases and J lost 7 bases. The germline gives CDR1 MNHEY, CDR2 SVGAGI. The CDR3 runs to 13 residues.

The gene calls are TRBV30 and TRBJ2-2; 7 positions match TRBD2. Germline V lookup: CDR1 GTSNPN, CDR2 SVGIG (reference sequence). V lost 5 bases to trimming and J lost 4 bases; unmatched junction nucleotides: 7. The CDR3 extends over 14 amino acids. DNA of the CDR3: TGTGCCTGGGGACTAGAAGGAGGCACCGGGGAGCTGTTTTTT. Translated: CAWGLEGGTGELFF.

The chain employs TRBV3-1 (or the pseudogene TRBV3-2) and TRBJ1-1; weak D call: TRBD1 (6 bases). Trimming removed 1 base at V and 6 bases at J, with 9 bases between. Germline lookup yields CDR1 LGHDT and CDR2 YNNKEL (reference sequence). The length of the CDR3 is 13 residues. CDR3 sequence (DNA): TGTGCCAGCAGCCAAGCAGGGGCCGCTGAAGCTTTCTTT. Translating it yields CASSQAGAAEAFF.

The chain has TRBV25-1 and TRBJ2-3; no clear D. Trimming stripped 1 base from V and 4 bases from J, with 9 bases between. The CDR3 covers 14 residues. Per germline, CDR1 MGHDK and CDR2 SYGVNS. CDR3 coding DNA: TGTGCCAGCAGTGAATCCTTCGGAGCAGATACGCAGTATTTT. This translates into CASSESFGADTQYF.

CDR3 in amino acids: CASSLGPLGQGRYNSPLHF. The CDR3 DNA reads TGTGCCAGCAGTTTAGGCCCCCTTGGACAGGGACGCTATAATTCACCCCTCCACTTT. The chain has TRBV28 and TRBJ1-6; 8 bases align to TRBD1. V shed 2 bases, J shed 3 bases, and the junction held 12 bases outside the gene matches. Germline CDR1 MDHEN, CDR2 SYDVKM. The CDR3 runs to 19 residues.

J is TRBJ2-6 and V is TRBV11-2, with a possible D match to TRBD2 (5 bases). The CDR3 runs 16 residues. Trimming cost V 6 bases and J 0 bases, with 12 bases left between them. Germline V gives CDR1 SGHAT, CDR2 FQNNGV. CDR3 region: CASSSWTVSGANVLTF. Written as DNA, the CDR3 is TGTGCCAGCAGTTCCTGGACTGTCTCTGGGGCCAACGTCCTGACTTTC. The full variable domain, completed using reference TRBV11-2 and TRBJ2-6, is EAGVAQSPRYKIIEKRQSVAFWCNPISGHATLYWYQQILGQGPKLLIQFQNNGVVDDSQLPKDRFSAERLKGVDSTLKIQPAKLEDSAVYLCASSSWTVSGANVLTFGAGSRLTVL.

The chain is built from TRBV5-4 and TRBJ1-2; weak D call: TRBD1 (6 bases). Germline-derived CDR1 and CDR2 are SGHNT and YYREEE (reference sequence). V was shortened by 5 bases and J by 5 bases, with 19 bases between the two germline ends. The CDR3 runs to 15 residues. In DNA form, the CDR3 reads TGTGCCAGCAGGACTGCGGTCGGGGGGACATATGGCTACACCTTC. Translating gives CASRTAVGGTYGYTF. Combining the CDR3 with reference TRBV5-4 and TRBJ1-2 gives the whole variable domain ETGVTQSPTHLIKTRGQQVTLRCSSQSGHNTVSWYQQALGQGPQFIFQYYREEENGRGNFPPRFSGLQFPNYSSELNVNALELDDSALYLCASRTAVGGTYGYTFGSGTRLTVV.

The V call is TRBV6-5, the J call TRBJ1-2; TRBD1 agrees at 8 bases. V shed 0 bases, J shed 7 bases, and the junction held 7 bases outside the gene matches. The CDR3 extends over 15 amino acids. The germline gives CDR1 MNHEY, CDR2 SVGAGI. The CDR3 loop is CASSYSITGGSGYTF. The CDR3 DNA reads TGTGCCAGCAGTTACTCGATAACAGGGGGTAGTGGCTACACCTTC.

V usage is TRBV6-5 and J usage is TRBJ1-5; D is undetermined. This CDR3 has 14 residues. The V and J ends lost 5 bases and 6 bases respectively, with 14 bases between them. Germline CDR1 and CDR2: MNHEY and SVGAGI. The CDR3 loop reads CASSPSAGSQPQHF. In DNA, the CDR3 is TGTGCCAGCAGTCCCTCTGCCGGGTCTCAGCCCCAGCATTTT.

The chain combines TRBV19 with TRBJ1-5; no reliable D call. Between the trimmed V and J ends, which lost 6 bases and 0 bases, there was a span of 12 bases. The CDR3 covers 15 residues. The germline CDR1 and CDR2 sequences are LNHDA and SQIVND (reference sequence). The CDR3 DNA is TGTGCCAGTAGAACCACCTACGATAGCAATCAGCCCCAGCATTTT. Translating it yields CASRTTYDSNQPQHF.

V is TRBV3-1 (or the pseudogene TRBV3-2) and J is TRBJ1-4, with D hard to call. The CDR3 has 14 residues. The germline V gene has CDR1 LGHDT and CDR2 YNNKEL (reference sequence). The V gene lost 4 bases and the J gene lost 8 bases, with 14 bases spanning the gap. The CDR3 protein is CASSPRPAMEKLFF. The DNA for the CDR3 is TGTGCCAGCAGCCCCCGCCCCGCGATGGAAAAACTGTTTTTT.

This chain links TRBV5-5 with TRBJ1-1, with 9 bases identical to TRBD1. Germline V gene lookup returns CDR1 SGHKS and CDR2 YYEKEE (reference sequence). Trimming cost V 1 base and J 4 bases; bases outside gene matches: 11. CDR3 size: 17 residues. The CDR3 is CASSLFGGTGRATEAFF. The CDR3 nucleotides are TGTGCCAGCAGCTTGTTCGGGGGGACAGGGAGGGCCACTGAAGCTTTCTTT.

The rearrangement uses TRBV9 and TRBJ2-5; 9 nucleotides match TRBD2. Germline CDR1 SGDLS, CDR2 YYNGEE. V lost 0 bases to trimming and J lost 4 bases; unmatched junction nucleotides: 7. The CDR3 covers 16 residues. The CDR3 sequence: CASSVGVGGGAETQYF. The CDR3 DNA sequence: TGTGCCAGCAGCGTAGGTGTCGGCGGGGGGGCAGAGACCCAGTACTTC.

The chain uses TRBV18 and TRBJ2-3; 13 positions agree with TRBD2. Germline V gene sequence: CDR1 KGHSH, CDR2 LQKENI. V lost 3 bases and J lost 1; bases outside the gene matches: 1. This CDR3 contains 16 residues. The CDR3 bases are TGTGCCAGCTCACCCGGACTAGCGGGGGGCACAGATACGCAGTATTTT. This translates into CASSPGLAGGTDTQYF.

This clone appeared once. This chain links TRBV10-2 with TRBJ1-5, with no clear D. The germline CDR1 and CDR2 sequences are WSHSY and SAAADI. The CDR3 covers 14 residues. The ends were cut back, 2 bases at V and 6 bases at J, with 11 bases in the middle. CDR3 coding DNA: TGCGCCAGCAGTGAGGGGAGGGTAAGTCAGCCCCAGCATTTT. Its translation is CASSEGRVSQPQHF.

The rearrangement joins TRBV9 to TRBJ2-5; tentative D call: TRBD2 (7 bases). The CDR3 is made up of 15 amino acids. CDR1 and CDR2 (germline): SGDLS, YYNGEE. The V and J ends lost 0 bases and 4 bases respectively, with 13 bases between them. The CDR3 coding sequence is TGTGCCAGCAGCGTAGTGGGGGGGGCTGGAGAGACCCAGTACTTC. Encoded protein: CASSVVGGAGETQYF.

This chain uses TRBV20-1 with TRBJ1-5, with D perhaps TRBD1 (5 bases). The CDR3 has 14 residues. V lost 3 bases and J lost 0, with 9 bases in between. Germline V gene lookup returns CDR1 DFQATT and CDR2 SNEGSKA (reference sequence). CDR3 nucleotides: TGCAGTGCTAGTCGGGGGAATAGCAATCAGCCCCAGCATTTT. Protein sequence: CSASRGNSNQPQHF.

V and J are TRBV27 and TRBJ1-5; TRBD1 aligns across 9 bases. The CDR3 totals 16 residues. V trimming: 6 bases; J trimming: 0 bases; junction bases outside the gene matches: 6. Germline V CDR1 and CDR2: MNHEY, SMNVEV (reference sequence). CDR3 coding DNA: TGTGCCAGCAGAGCCGGGACAGGGTATAGCAATCAGCCCCAGCATTTT. Encoded protein: CASRAGTGYSNQPQHF.

The genes are TRBV29-1 and TRBJ1-1; D gene unclear. This CDR3 is 11 amino acids long. Germline values: CDR1 SQVTM, CDR2 ANQGSEA. The V and J ends lost 7 bases and 11 bases respectively, with 17 bases between them. The CDR3: CSAQLPSAAFF. CDR3 sequence (DNA): TGCAGCGCCCAGCTTCCTTCAGCGGCTTTCTTT.

This clone appeared many times. The rearrangement joins TRBV3-1 (or the pseudogene TRBV3-2) to TRBJ2-1, with D perhaps TRBD1 (6 bases). CDR3 length equals 17 residues. CDR1 and CDR2 from the germline V gene are LGHDT and YNNKEL (reference sequence). Trimming stripped 0 bases from V and 3 bases from J, with 15 bases between. The CDR3 sequence: CASSQEGSRGGYNEQFF. As DNA, the CDR3 is TGTGCCAGCAGCCAAGAAGGGTCCAGGGGCGGCTACAATGAGCAGTTCTTC.

The chain links TRBV7-9 to TRBJ1-4; 9 positions agree with TRBD1. Trimming cost V 5 bases and J 7 bases; bases outside gene matches: 11. Per germline, CDR1 SEHNR and CDR2 FQNEAQ (reference sequence). The CDR3 is made up of 16 amino acids. The CDR3 spells CASSPPLTGGFEKLFF. The CDR3 bases are TGTGCCAGCAGCCCTCCCCTAACAGGGGGCTTTGAAAAACTGTTTTTT.